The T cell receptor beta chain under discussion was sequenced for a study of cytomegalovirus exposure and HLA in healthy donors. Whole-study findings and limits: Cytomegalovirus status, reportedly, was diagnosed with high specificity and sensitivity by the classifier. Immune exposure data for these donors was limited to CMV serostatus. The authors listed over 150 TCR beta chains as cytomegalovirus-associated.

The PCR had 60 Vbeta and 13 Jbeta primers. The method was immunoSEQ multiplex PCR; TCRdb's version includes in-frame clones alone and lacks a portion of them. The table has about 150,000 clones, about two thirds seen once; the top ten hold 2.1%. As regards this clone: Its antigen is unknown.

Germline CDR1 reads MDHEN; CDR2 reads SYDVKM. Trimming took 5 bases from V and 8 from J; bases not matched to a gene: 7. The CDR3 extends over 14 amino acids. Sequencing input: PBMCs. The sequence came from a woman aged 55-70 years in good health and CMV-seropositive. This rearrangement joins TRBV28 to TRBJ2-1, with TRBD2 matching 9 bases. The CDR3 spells CASSMGLAADEQFF. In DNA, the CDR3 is TGTGCCAGCAGTATGGGACTAGCTGCCGATGAGCAGTTCTTC.